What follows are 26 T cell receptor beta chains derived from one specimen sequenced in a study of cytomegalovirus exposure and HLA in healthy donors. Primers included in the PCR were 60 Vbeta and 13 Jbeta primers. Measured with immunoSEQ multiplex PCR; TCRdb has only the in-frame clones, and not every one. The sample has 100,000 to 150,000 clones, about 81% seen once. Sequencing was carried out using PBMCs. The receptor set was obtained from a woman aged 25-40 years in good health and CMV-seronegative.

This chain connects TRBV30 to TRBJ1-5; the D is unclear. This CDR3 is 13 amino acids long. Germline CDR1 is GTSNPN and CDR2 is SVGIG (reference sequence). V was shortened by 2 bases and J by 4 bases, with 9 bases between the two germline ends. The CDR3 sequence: CAWSRNRNQPQHF. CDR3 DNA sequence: TGTGCCTGGAGTAGAAATAGAAATCAGCCCCAGCATTTT.

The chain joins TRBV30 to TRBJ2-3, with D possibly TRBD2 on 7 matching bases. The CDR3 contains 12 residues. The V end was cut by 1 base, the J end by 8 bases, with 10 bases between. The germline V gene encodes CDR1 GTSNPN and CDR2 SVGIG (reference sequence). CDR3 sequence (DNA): TGTGCCTGGAGTGAGGGGGGGGGTACGCAGTATTTT. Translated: CAWSEGGGTQYF.

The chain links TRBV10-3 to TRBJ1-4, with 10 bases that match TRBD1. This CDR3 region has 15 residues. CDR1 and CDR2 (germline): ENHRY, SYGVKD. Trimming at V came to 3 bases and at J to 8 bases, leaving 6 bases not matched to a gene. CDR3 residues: CAISDGTGVSEKLFF. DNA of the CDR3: TGTGCCATCAGTGACGGGACAGGGGTGTCGGAAAAACTGTTTTTT.

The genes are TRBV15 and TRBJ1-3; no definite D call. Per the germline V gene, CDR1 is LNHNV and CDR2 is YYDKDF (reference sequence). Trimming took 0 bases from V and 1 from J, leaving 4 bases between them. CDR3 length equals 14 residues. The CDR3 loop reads CATSRDISGNTIYF. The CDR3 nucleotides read TGTGCCACCAGCAGAGATATATCTGGAAACACCATATATTTT.

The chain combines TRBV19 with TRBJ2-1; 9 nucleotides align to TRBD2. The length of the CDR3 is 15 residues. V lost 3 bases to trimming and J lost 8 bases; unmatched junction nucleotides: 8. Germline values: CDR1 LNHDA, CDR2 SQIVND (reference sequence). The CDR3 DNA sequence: TGTGCCAGTAGTATGAATCGCGGGGGGGCATATGAGCAGTTCTTC. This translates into CASSMNRGGAYEQFF.

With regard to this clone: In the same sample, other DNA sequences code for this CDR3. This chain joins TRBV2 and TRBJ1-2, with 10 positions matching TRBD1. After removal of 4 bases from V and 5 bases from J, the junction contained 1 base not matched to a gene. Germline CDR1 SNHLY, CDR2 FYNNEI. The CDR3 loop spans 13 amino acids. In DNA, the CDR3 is TGTGCCAGCAGTGGGACAGGGGGATATGGCTACACCTTC. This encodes CASSGTGGYGYTF.

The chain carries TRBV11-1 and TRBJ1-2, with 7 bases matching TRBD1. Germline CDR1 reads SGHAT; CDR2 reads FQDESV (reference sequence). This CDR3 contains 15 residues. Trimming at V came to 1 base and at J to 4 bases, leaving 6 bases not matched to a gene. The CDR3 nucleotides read TGTGCCAGCAGCTTAGAAGGGACAGCTTTCTATGGCTACACCTTC. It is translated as CASSLEGTAFYGYTF.

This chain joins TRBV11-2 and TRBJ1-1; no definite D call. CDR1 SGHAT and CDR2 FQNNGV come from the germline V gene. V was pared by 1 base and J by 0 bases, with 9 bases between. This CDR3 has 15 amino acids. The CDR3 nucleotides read TGTGCCAGCAGCTTAGGGCCGGGGATGAACACTGAAGCTTTCTTT. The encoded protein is CASSLGPGMNTEAFF.

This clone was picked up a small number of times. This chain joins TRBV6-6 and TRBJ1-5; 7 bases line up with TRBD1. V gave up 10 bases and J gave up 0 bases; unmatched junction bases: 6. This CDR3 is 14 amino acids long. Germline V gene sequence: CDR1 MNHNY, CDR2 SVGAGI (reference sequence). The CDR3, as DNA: TGTGCCACCCTCCGGGACAGTAGCAATCAGCCCCAGCATTTT. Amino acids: CATLRDSSNQPQHF.

The CDR3 here is CASSEALYNEQFF. The CDR3 region has the DNA TGTGCCAGCAGTGAAGCTTTATACAATGAGCAGTTCTTC. The chain has TRBV2 and TRBJ2-1; D not certain. The CDR3 runs to 13 residues. Germline CDR1 and CDR2: SNHLY and FYNNEI. Trimming cost V 0 bases and J 4 bases, with 4 bases left between them.

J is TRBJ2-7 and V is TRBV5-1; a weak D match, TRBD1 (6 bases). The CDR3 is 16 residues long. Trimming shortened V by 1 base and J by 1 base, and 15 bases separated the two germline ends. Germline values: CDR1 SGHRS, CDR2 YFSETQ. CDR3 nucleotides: TGCGCCAGCAGCTTGATGGGGACATCGGGATCCTACGAGCAGTACTTC. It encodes CASSLMGTSGSYEQYF.

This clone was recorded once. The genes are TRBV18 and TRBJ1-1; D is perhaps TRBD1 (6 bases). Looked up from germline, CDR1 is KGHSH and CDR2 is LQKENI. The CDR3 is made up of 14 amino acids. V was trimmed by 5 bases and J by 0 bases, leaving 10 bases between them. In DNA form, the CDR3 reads TGTGCCAGCTCATCTACAGGGCTGAACACTGAAGCTTTCTTT. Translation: CASSSTGLNTEAFF. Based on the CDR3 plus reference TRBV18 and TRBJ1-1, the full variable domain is NAGVMQNPRHLVRRRGQEARLRCSPMKGHSHVYWYRQLPEEGLKFMVYLQKENIIDESGMPKERFSAEFPKEGPSILRIQQVVRGDSAAYFCASSSTGLNTEAFFGQGTRLTVV.

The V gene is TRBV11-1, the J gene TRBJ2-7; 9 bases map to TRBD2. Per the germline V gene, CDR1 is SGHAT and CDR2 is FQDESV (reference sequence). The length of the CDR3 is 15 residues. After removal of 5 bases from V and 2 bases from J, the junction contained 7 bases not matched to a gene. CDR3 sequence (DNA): TGTGCCAGCAGCCCAAAAGCGGGGGGCACCTACGAGCAGTACTTC. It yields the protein CASSPKAGGTYEQYF.

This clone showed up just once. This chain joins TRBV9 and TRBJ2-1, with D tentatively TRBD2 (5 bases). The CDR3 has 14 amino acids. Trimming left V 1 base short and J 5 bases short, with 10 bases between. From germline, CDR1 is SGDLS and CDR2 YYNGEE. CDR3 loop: CASSVMDSDNEQFF. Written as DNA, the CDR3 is TGTGCCAGCAGCGTAATGGACTCGGACAATGAGCAGTTCTTC.

The CDR3 DNA reads as TGCGCCAGCAGCCAGACAGGGGGCCGCAATCAGCCCCAGCATTTT. It encodes CASSQTGGRNQPQHF. The chain links TRBV4-1 to TRBJ1-5; 10 nucleotides match TRBD1. CDR1 is MGHRA, CDR2 YSYEKL, per germline. With 3 bases clipped from V and 2 bases from J, the junction kept 1 base outside the gene matches. CDR3 length: 15 residues.

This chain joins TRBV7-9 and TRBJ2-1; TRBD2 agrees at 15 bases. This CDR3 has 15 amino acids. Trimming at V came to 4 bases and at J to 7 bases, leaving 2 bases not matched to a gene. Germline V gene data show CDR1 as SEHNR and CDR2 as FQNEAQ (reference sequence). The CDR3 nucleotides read TGTGCCAGCAGCTCCGGGACTAGCGGGAGGAATGAGCAGTTCTTC. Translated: CASSSGTSGRNEQFF.

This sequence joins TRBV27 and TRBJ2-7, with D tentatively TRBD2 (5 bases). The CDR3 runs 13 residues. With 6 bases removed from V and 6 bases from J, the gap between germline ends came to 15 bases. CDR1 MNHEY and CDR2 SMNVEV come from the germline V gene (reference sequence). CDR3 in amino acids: CASRSGLRGEQYF. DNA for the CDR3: TGTGCCAGCAGATCCGGACTTAGAGGCGAGCAGTACTTC.

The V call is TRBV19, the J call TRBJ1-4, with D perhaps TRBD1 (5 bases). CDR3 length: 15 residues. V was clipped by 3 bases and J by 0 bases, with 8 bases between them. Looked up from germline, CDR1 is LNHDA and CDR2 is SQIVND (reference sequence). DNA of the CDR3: TGTGCCAGTAGTATCCAGGGTGCAACTAATGAAAAACTGTTTTTT. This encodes CASSIQGATNEKLFF.

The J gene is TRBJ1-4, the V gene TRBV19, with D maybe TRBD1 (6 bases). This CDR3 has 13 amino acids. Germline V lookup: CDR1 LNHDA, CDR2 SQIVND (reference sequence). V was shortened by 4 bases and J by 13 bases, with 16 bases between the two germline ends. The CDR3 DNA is TGTGCCAGTAGTACTCGACAGGCGAGTGTACTGTTTTTT. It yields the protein CASSTRQASVLFF. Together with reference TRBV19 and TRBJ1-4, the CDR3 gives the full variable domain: DGGITQSPKYLFRKEGQNVTLSCEQNLNHDAMYWYRQDPGQGLRLIYYSQIVNDFQKGDIAEGYSVSREKKESFPLTVTSAQKNPTAFYLCASSTRQASVLFFGSGTQLSVL.

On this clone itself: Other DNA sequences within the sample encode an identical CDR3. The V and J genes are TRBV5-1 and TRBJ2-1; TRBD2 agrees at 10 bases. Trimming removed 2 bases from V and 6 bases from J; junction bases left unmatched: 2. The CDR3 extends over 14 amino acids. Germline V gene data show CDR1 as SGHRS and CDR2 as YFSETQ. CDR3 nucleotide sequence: TGCGCCAGCAGCTTAGCGGGAGGGCTCAATGAGCAGTTCTTC. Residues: CASSLAGGLNEQFF.

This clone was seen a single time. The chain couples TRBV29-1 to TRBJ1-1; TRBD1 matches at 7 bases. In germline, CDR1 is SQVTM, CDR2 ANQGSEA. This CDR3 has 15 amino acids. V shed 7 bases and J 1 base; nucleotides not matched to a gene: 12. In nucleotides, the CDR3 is TGCAGCGCACGGGACAGCAACCTGGGGAACACTGAAGCTTTCTTT. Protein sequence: CSARDSNLGNTEAFF. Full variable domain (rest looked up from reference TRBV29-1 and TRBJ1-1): SAVISQKPSRDICQRGTSLTIQCQVDSQVTMMFWYRQQPGQSLTLIATANQGSEATYESGFVIDKFPISRPNLTFSTLTVSNMSPEDSSIYLCSARDSNLGNTEAFFGQGTRLTVV.

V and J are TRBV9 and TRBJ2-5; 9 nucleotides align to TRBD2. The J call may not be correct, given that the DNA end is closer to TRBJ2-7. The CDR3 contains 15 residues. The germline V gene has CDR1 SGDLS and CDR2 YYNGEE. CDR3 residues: CASSVAGGRAYEQYF. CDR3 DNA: TGTGCCAGCAGCGTAGCAGGCGGGAGGGCCTACGAGCAGTACTTC.

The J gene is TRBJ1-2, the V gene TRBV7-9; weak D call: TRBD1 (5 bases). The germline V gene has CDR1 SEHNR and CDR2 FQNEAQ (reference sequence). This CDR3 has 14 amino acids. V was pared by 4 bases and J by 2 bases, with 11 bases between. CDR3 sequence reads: CASSSRQSNYGYTF. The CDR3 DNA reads TGTGCCAGCAGCTCCCGACAGTCCAACTATGGCTACACCTTC.

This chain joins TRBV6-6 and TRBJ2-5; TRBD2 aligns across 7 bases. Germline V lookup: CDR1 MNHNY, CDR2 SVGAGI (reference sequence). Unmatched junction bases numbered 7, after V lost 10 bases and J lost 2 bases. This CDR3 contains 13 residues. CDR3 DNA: TGTGCCATTAGGGGAGCGGGGCAAGAGACCCAGTACTTC. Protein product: CAIRGAGQETQYF.

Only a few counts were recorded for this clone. CDR3 nucleotide sequence: TGTGCCAGCAGTTTATGGCAGGATAATTCACCCCTCCACTTT. Translating gives CASSLWQDNSPLHF. The chain recombines TRBV27 with TRBJ1-6, with D unclear. V was cut by 1 base and J by 5 bases, with 6 bases left in between. The CDR3 runs to 14 residues. Germline CDR1 MNHEY, CDR2 SMNVEV (reference sequence).

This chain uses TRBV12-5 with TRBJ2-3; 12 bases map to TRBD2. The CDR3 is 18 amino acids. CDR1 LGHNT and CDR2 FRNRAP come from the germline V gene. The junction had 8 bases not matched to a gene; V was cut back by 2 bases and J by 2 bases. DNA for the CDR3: TGTGCTAGTGGTTTGCCCTCCGGACTAGCGGGGTCCACAGATACGCAGTATTTT. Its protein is CASGLPSGLAGSTDTQYF. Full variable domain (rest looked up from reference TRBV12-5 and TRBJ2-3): DARVTQTPRHKVTEMGQEVTMRCQPILGHNTVFWYRQTMMQGLELLAYFRNRAPLDDSGMPKDRFSAEMPDATLATLKIQPSEPRDSAVYFCASGLPSGLAGSTDTQYFGPGTRLTVL.